In this sample, the clone carrying this T cell receptor (beta chain) turned up once. Its target is not known. This sample was taken from a study of shared clonotypes between healthy human individuals. CDR1 and CDR2 (germline): ENHRY, SYGVKD. The V end was cut by 0 bases, the J end by 7 bases, with 7 bases between. This CDR3 is 13 amino acids long. Profiling relied on immunoSEQ multiplex PCR, and the TCRdb table lists in-frame clones only, not all of them. The table records about 1.4 million clones, 96% of them present only once. Overall study findings and caveats: Having only a few donors restricted how much genetic and exposure-history diversity was captured. Clonotypes not shared had lower generation probabilities than those common to all four donors. The study sampled only blood, and tissue repertoires likely differ.

Donors had no recently reported acute infections or vaccinations and were HIV-negative. The specimen was naive CD4+ T cells sorted from blood. Subset described: CD45RA+ positively selected. The rearrangement joins TRBV10-3 to TRBJ1-5, with D unclear. This TCR was recovered from a man younger than 45 in good health. In DNA, the CDR3 is TGTGCCATCAGTGAGTCTCGAGGGCAGCCCCAGCATTTT. Translation gives CAISESRGQPQHF.